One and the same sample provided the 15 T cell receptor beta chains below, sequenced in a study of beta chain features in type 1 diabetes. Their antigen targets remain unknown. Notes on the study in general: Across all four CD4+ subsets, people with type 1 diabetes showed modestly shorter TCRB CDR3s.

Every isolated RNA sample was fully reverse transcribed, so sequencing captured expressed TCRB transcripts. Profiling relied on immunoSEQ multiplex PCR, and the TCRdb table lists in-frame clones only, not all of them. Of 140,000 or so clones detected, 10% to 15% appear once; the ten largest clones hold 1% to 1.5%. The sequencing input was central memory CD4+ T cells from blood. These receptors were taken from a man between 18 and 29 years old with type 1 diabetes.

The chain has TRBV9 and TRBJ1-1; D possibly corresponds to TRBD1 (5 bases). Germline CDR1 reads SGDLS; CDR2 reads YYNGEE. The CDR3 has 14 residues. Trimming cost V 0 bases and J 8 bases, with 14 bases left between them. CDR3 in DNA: TGTGCCAGCAGCGTAGTGACAGACTCGGGGGAAGCTTTCTTT. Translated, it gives CASSVVTDSGEAFF. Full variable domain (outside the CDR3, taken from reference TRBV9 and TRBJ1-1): DSGVTQTPKHLITATGQRVTLRCSPRSGDLSVYWYQQSLDQGLQFLIQYYNGEERAKGNILERFSAQQFPDLHSELNLSSLELGDSALYFCASSVVTDSGEAFFGQGTRLTVV.

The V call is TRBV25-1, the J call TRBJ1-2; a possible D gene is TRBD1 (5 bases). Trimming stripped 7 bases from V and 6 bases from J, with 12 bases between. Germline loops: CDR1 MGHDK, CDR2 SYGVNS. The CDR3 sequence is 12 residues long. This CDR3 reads CASNGGIHGYTF. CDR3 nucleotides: TGTGCCAGCAATGGGGGAATCCATGGCTACACCTTC.

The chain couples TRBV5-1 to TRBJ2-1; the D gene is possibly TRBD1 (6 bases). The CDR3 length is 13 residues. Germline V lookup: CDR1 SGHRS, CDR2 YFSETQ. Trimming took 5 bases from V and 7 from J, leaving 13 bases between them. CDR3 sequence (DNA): TGCGCCAGCAGTAGGACAGCGGAGAATGAGCAGTTCTTC. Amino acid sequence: CASSRTAENEQFF.

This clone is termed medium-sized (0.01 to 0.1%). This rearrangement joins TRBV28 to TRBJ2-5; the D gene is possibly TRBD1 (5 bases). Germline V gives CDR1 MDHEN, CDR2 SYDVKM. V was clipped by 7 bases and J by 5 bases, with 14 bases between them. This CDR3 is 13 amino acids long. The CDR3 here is CASTQTVQETQYF. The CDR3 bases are TGTGCCAGCACCCAGACAGTCCAGGAGACCCAGTACTTC.

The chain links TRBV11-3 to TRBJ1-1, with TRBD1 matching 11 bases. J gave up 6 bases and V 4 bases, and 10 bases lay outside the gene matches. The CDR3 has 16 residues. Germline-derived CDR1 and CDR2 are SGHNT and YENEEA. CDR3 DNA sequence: TGTGCCAGCAGCTACTGGGAGGGACAGGGGGACGCTGAAGCTTTCTTT. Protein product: CASSYWEGQGDAEAFF.

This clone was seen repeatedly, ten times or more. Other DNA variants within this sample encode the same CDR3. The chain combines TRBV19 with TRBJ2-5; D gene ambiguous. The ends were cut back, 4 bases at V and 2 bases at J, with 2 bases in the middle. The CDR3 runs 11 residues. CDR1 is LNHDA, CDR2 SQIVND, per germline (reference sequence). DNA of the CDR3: TGTGCCAGTAGTACGCAAGAGACCCAGTACTTC. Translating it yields CASSTQETQYF.

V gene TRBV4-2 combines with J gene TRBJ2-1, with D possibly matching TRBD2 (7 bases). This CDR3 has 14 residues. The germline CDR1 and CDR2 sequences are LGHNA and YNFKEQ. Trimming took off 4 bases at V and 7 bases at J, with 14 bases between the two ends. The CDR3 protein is CASSRGGGANEQFF. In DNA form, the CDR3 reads TGTGCCAGCAGCCGAGGAGGGGGGGCAAATGAGCAGTTCTTC.

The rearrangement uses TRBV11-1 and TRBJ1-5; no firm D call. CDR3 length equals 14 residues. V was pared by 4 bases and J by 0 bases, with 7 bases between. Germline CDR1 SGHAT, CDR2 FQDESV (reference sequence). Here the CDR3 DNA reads TGTGCCAGCAGCTCAGACAATAGCAATCAGCCCCAGCATTTT. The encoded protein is CASSSDNSNQPQHF.

CDR3: CAWSTGQGANQPQHF. As DNA, the CDR3 is TGTGCCTGGAGTACGGGACAGGGGGCCAATCAGCCCCAGCATTTT. This chain joins TRBV30 and TRBJ1-5; TRBD1 matches 12 bases. Germline V gene data show CDR1 as GTSNPN and CDR2 as SVGIG (reference sequence). V was pared by 2 bases and J by 3 bases, with 2 bases of the junction left unmatched. The CDR3 spans 15 residues.

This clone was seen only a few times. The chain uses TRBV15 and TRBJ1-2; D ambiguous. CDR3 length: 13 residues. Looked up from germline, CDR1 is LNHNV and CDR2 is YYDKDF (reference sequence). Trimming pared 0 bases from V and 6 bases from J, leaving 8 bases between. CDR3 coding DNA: TGTGCCACCAGCAGAGATAGTTCCAATGGCTACACCTTC. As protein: CATSRDSSNGYTF.

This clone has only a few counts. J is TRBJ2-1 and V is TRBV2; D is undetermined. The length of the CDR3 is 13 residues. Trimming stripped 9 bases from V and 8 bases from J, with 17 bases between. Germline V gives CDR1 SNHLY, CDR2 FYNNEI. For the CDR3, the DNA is TGTGCCAGTCGAAACCCATGGATCGATGAGCAGTTCTTC. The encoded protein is CASRNPWIDEQFF.

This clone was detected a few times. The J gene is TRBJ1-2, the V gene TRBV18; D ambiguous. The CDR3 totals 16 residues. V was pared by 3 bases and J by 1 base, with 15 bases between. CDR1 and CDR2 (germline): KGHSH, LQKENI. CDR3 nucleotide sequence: TGTGCCAGCTCACCCCCGGGGAGCAAGGATAACTATGGCTACACCTTC. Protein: CASSPPGSKDNYGYTF.

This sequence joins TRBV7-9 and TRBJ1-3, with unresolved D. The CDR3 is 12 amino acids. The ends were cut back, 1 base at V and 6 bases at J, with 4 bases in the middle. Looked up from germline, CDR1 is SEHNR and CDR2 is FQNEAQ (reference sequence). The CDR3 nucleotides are TGTGCCAGCAGCTTAGACGTAAACACCATATATTTT. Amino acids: CASSLDVNTIYF.

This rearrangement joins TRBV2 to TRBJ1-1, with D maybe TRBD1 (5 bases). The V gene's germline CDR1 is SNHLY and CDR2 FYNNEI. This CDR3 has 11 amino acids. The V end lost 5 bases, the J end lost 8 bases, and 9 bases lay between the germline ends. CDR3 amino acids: CASSSGTEAFF. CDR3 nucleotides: TGTGCCAGCAGTTCCGGGACCGAAGCTTTCTTT.

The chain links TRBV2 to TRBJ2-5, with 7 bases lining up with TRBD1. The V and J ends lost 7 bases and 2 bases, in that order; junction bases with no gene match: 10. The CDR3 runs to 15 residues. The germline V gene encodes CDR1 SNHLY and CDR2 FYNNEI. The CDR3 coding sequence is TGTGCCAGCACCACCGCACCGGGACAGCAAGAGACCCAGTACTTC. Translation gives CASTTAPGQQETQYF. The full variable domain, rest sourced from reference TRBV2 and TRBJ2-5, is EPEVTQTPSHQVTQMGQEVILRCVPISNHLYFYWYRQILGQKVEFLVSFYNNEISEKSEIFDDQFSVERPDGSNFTLKIRSTKLEDSAMYFCASTTAPGQQETQYFGPGTRLLVL.